Below, 27 T cell receptor beta chains from the same sample are listed, as sequenced in a study of OX40 agonist ivuxolimab in advanced cancers. The data were produced by immunoSEQ multiplex PCR, yet TCRdb's version contains in-frame clones alone and is incomplete. This table has about 49,000 clones, nearly 80% appearing once. Sequenced material: CD4+ or CD8+ T cells sorted from blood, taken in a trial of the OX40 agonist ivuxolimab. The source is an adult with an advanced solid tumor such as melanoma, head and neck, liver or kidney cancer.

V usage is TRBV25-1 and J usage is TRBJ1-4; TRBD1 might be the D (5 bases). Germline CDR1 and CDR2: MGHDK and SYGVNS. V was pared by 1 base and J by 8 bases, with 11 bases between. The CDR3 is 14 amino acids. CDR3 protein: CASSELSGQEKLFF. CDR3 in DNA: TGTGCCAGCAGTGAATTGTCAGGGCAGGAAAAACTGTTTTTT.

The genes are TRBV11-2 and TRBJ2-7; possibly TRBD1 for D (5 bases). V shed 0 bases and J shed 3 bases, with 12 bases lying between them. The CDR3 loop spans 15 amino acids. CDR1 is SGHAT, CDR2 FQNNGV, per germline. The CDR3 DNA sequence: TGTGCCAGCAGCTTAGATCCGGCAGGGCTCTACGAGCAGTACTTC. Encoded protein: CASSLDPAGLYEQYF.

The chain carries TRBV30 and TRBJ2-1; unclear D gene. The length of the CDR3 is 15 residues. The germline V gene encodes CDR1 GTSNPN and CDR2 SVGIG (reference sequence). V lost 2 bases to trimming and J lost 0 bases, with 11 bases between them. In DNA form, the CDR3 reads TGTGCCTGGAGTAAGGGCCCGAGCTCCTACAATGAGCAGTTCTTC. Translation gives CAWSKGPSSYNEQFF. The complete variable domain, with remaining parts taken from reference TRBV30 and TRBJ2-1, reads SQTIHQWPATLVQPVGSPLSLECTVEGTSNPNLYWYRQAAGRGLQLLFYSVGIGQISSEVPQNLSASRPQDRQFILSSKKLLLSDSGFYLCAWSKGPSSYNEQFFGPGTRLTVL.

The gene calls are TRBV18 and TRBJ2-7, with D perhaps TRBD1 or TRBD2 (6 bases each). V was trimmed by 4 bases and J by 2 bases, leaving 12 bases between them. The CDR3 sequence is 14 residues long. Germline V CDR1 and CDR2: KGHSH, LQKENI. The CDR3 nucleotides read TGTGCCAGCTCACAGTTGGAGGGGGCCTACGAGCAGTACTTC. Residues: CASSQLEGAYEQYF.

This clone was found a few times. The chain joins TRBV15 to TRBJ2-7; TRBD1 matches at 10 bases. The J segment lost 3 bases and the V segment lost 3 bases, leaving 2 bases of the junction unmatched. The germline V gene encodes CDR1 LNHNV and CDR2 YYDKDF (reference sequence). CDR3 length: 14 residues. The CDR3 loop reads CATSRDRGSYEQYF. As DNA, the CDR3 is TGTGCCACCAGCAGGGACAGGGGGAGCTACGAGCAGTACTTC. Filled out from reference TRBV15 and TRBJ2-7, the complete variable domain reads DAMVIQNPRYQVTQFGKPVTLSCSQTLNHNVMYWYQQKSSQAPKLLFHYYDKDFNNEADTPDNFQSRRPNTSFCFLDIRSPGLGDTAMYLCATSRDRGSYEQYFGPGTRLTVT.

The table lists this clone with a few counts. The CDR3 is CASGLESGGKSNQPQHF. The CDR3 DNA sequence: TGTGCTAGTGGTTTGGAATCAGGGGGAAAGAGCAATCAGCCCCAGCATTTT. V usage is TRBV12-5 and J usage is TRBJ1-5; 7 positions match TRBD1. CDR3 length equals 17 residues. Losses at the gene ends were 1 base for V and 1 base for J; bases not matched to a gene: 7. The germline V gene has CDR1 LGHNT and CDR2 FRNRAP.

This clone was seen once. V usage is TRBV19 and J usage is TRBJ2-4; a weak D match, TRBD2 (5 bases). This CDR3 has 16 amino acids. The V gene's germline CDR1 is LNHDA and CDR2 SQIVND (reference sequence). Trimming took 3 bases from V and 0 from J, leaving 12 bases between them. The CDR3 region is CASSIWTALAKNIQYF. In nucleotides, the CDR3 is TGTGCCAGTAGTATCTGGACTGCCTTAGCCAAAAACATTCAGTACTTC.

The chain links TRBV14 to TRBJ1-6, with a possible D match to TRBD1 (6 bases). Germline CDR1 is SGHDN and CDR2 is FVKESK. Trimming shortened V by 3 bases and J by 7 bases, and 16 bases separated the two germline ends. The CDR3 loop spans 16 amino acids. The CDR3 DNA sequence: TGTGCCAGCAGCCAGCAAACCGGGACACGGAATTCACCCCTCCACTTT. Its protein is CASSQQTGTRNSPLHF.

The chain is built from TRBV7-9 and TRBJ2-7; no clear D. CDR1 is SEHNR and CDR2 is FQNEAQ in the germline V gene (reference sequence). This CDR3 has 13 amino acids. V was cut by 5 bases and J by 2 bases, with 10 bases left in between. In nucleotides, the CDR3 is TGTGCCAGCAGCCCGAAGGATACCTACGAGCAGTACTTC. Amino acids: CASSPKDTYEQYF.

The V call is TRBV7-2, the J call TRBJ2-7; 12 bases are shared with TRBD1. Germline V gives CDR1 SGHTA, CDR2 FQGNSA. V shed 5 bases and J 6 bases; nucleotides not matched to a gene: 8. CDR3 size: 15 residues. CDR3 region: CASSPPRDRGREQYF. Written as DNA, the CDR3 is TGTGCCAGCAGCCCTCCCCGGGACAGGGGGCGCGAGCAGTACTTC.

The chain recombines TRBV30 with TRBJ2-7; D tentatively fits TRBD1 or TRBD2 (5 bases each). Germline loops: CDR1 GTSNPN, CDR2 SVGIG (reference sequence). The CDR3 has 16 residues. With 1 base removed from V and 0 bases from J, the gap between germline ends came to 16 bases. CDR3 nucleotide sequence: TGTGCCTGGAGTGCGTACGAATGGGGGAGCTCCTACGAGCAGTACTTC. It encodes CAWSAYEWGSSYEQYF.

J is TRBJ1-5 and V is TRBV7-7; no definite D call. Germline CDR1 and CDR2: SSHAT and FNYEAQ (reference sequence). The CDR3 has 13 amino acids. V shed 0 bases and J shed 6 bases, with 6 bases lying between them. CDR3 residues: CASSLAVGQPQHF. CDR3 coding DNA: TGTGCCAGCAGCTTAGCTGTAGGTCAGCCCCAGCATTTT.

The count of this clone is one. V gene TRBV4-3 combines with J gene TRBJ2-7, with 9 bases that match TRBD1. Germline V gene sequence: CDR1 LGHNA, CDR2 YSLEER. The CDR3 has 14 amino acids. The junction had 1 base not matched to a gene; V was cut back by 0 bases and J by 4 bases. CDR3 sequence: CASSQEDRGYEQYF. The DNA for the CDR3 is TGCGCCAGCAGCCAAGAGGACAGGGGTTACGAGCAGTACTTC.

This clone appeared many times. The chain couples TRBV14 to TRBJ2-1; D gene ambiguous. Trimming took 2 bases from V and 0 from J, leaving 11 bases between them. The CDR3 sequence is 16 residues long. Germline CDR1 reads SGHDN; CDR2 reads FVKESK. CDR3 coding DNA: TGTGCCAGCAGCCAAATCGGCGGTATCTCCTACAATGAGCAGTTCTTC. The encoded protein is CASSQIGGISYNEQFF.

Comment on this clone: A junction end diverges from the germline sequence, so it may reflect a read error. The genes are TRBV19 and TRBJ1-4, with D uncertain. The CDR3 totals 15 residues. Germline V gives CDR1 LNHDA, CDR2 SQIVND (reference sequence). The chain's CDR3 is CASSGADATNEELFF. Here the CDR3 DNA reads TGTGCCAGTAGTGGCGCGGACGCAACTAATGAAGAACTGTTTTTT.

The rearrangement links TRBV5-6 to TRBJ2-7; D is unclear. The CDR3 is made up of 11 amino acids. Germline lookup yields CDR1 SGHDT and CDR2 YYEEEE. Deletions cut 0 bases from V and 6 bases from J, with 4 bases between. The CDR3 DNA is TGTGCCAGCAGCTTGGATCTCGAGCAGTACTTC. As protein: CASSLDLEQYF.

The chain uses TRBV19 and TRBJ2-7; possibly TRBD2 for D (6 bases). Germline-derived CDR1 and CDR2 are LNHDA and SQIVND (reference sequence). V gave up 3 bases and J gave up 3 bases, with 12 bases separating them. The CDR3 has 14 amino acids. CDR3 bases: TGTGCCAGTAGTATGGTGACTAGTCTCTACGAGCAGTACTTC. This sequence encodes CASSMVTSLYEQYF.

The DNA for the CDR3 is TGTGCCAGCAGTGGTCGGTCCAATACGGCTTTCTTT. Translated: CASSGRSNTAFF. V gene TRBV6-5 combines with J gene TRBJ1-1, with D hard to call. The CDR3 spans 12 residues. Germline loops: CDR1 MNHEY, CDR2 SVGAGI. V was clipped by 5 bases and J by 11 bases, with 15 bases between them.

The DNA of the CDR3 is TGTGCCAGCAGCTTATATGGACTAGCGGGAGTATTTGGTGACATTCAGTACTTC. It translates to CASSLYGLAGVFGDIQYF. The V gene is TRBV7-9, the J gene TRBJ2-4; the match to TRBD2 covers 13 bases. The germline CDR1 and CDR2 sequences are SEHNR and FQNEAQ (reference sequence). V shed 2 bases, J shed 8 bases, and the junction held 12 bases outside the gene matches. The CDR3 runs 18 residues.

This clone was picked up a small number of times. The chain joins TRBV5-4 to TRBJ1-4; D unresolved. The CDR3 has 11 amino acids. V lost 0 bases and J lost 8, with 2 bases in between. The germline CDR1 and CDR2 sequences are SGHNT and YYREEE (reference sequence). CDR3 sequence reads: CASSLGEKLFF. The CDR3 region has the DNA TGTGCCAGCAGCTTGGGAGAAAAACTGTTTTTT.

CDR3 nucleotides: TGTGCCAGCAGCTTAGCAGGAGACAACTATGGCTACACCTTC. Translating gives CASSLAGDNYGYTF. The V call is TRBV5-6, the J call TRBJ1-2, with D unclear. Germline CDR1 is SGHDT and CDR2 is YYEEEE. The germline V and J ends were trimmed by 2 bases and 2 bases, with 10 bases remaining between them. This CDR3 contains 14 residues.

The V and J genes are TRBV6-6 and TRBJ2-7, with D perhaps TRBD1 (5 bases). V was pared by 4 bases and J by 3 bases, with 13 bases between. Germline CDR1 is MNHNY and CDR2 is SVGAGI (reference sequence). The CDR3 is 14 residues long. CDR3 in amino acids: CASSSPPGFYEQYF. DNA of the CDR3: TGTGCCAGCAGTTCGCCCCCAGGGTTCTACGAGCAGTACTTC.

The chain uses TRBV29-1 and TRBJ2-3, with 13 bases fitting TRBD2. V gave up 3 bases and J gave up 7 bases; unmatched junction bases: 7. CDR1 is SQVTM, CDR2 ANQGSEA, per germline. The CDR3 has 15 amino acids. The CDR3, as DNA: TGCAGCGTTGAGTGGACTAGCGGGAGAACCAATACGCAGTATTTT. It yields the protein CSVEWTSGRTNTQYF.

The rearrangement links TRBV29-1 to TRBJ2-2; weak D call: TRBD1 (5 bases). Looked up from germline, CDR1 is SQVTM and CDR2 is ANQGSEA. The CDR3 spans 15 residues. Deletions cut 1 base from V and 4 bases from J, with 13 bases between. The DNA of the CDR3 is TGCAGCGTTGAAGTGACAGTAAAAGCCACCGGGGAGCTGTTTTTT. Encoded protein: CSVEVTVKATGELFF.

The chain carries TRBV5-4 and TRBJ2-7; TRBD1 matches 10 bases. V shed 5 bases, J shed 4 bases, and the junction held 9 bases outside the gene matches. CDR1 is SGHNT and CDR2 is YYREEE in the germline V gene (reference sequence). This CDR3 region has 15 residues. For the CDR3, the DNA is TGTGCCAGCAGACCCTGGACAGGGGGGCGTTACGAGCAGTACTTC. Translating gives CASRPWTGGRYEQYF. Combining the CDR3 with reference TRBV5-4 and TRBJ2-7 gives the whole variable domain ETGVTQSPTHLIKTRGQQVTLRCSSQSGHNTVSWYQQALGQGPQFIFQYYREEENGRGNFPPRFSGLQFPNYSSELNVNALELDDSALYLCASRPWTGGRYEQYFGPGTRLTVT.

The J gene is TRBJ2-7, the V gene TRBV7-9; 13 bases are a match to TRBD2. This CDR3 has 15 amino acids. Germline loops: CDR1 SEHNR, CDR2 FQNEAQ (reference sequence). Unmatched junction bases numbered 7, after V lost 5 bases and J lost 6 bases. CDR3 in DNA: TGTGCCAGCAGCCCCCGGACTAGCGGGAGAGGCGAGCAGTACTTC. Its protein is CASSPRTSGRGEQYF.

This clone was observed a handful of times. The V gene is TRBV18, the J gene TRBJ2-5; 15 nucleotides align to TRBD2. The CDR3 has 17 residues. J was trimmed by 5 bases and V by 4 bases; bases with no gene match: 8. Per the germline V gene, CDR1 is KGHSH and CDR2 is LQKENI. For the CDR3, the DNA is TGTGCCAGCTCACTGGGGACTAGCGGGAGGATTCGGGAGACCCAGTACTTC. It specifies CASSLGTSGRIRETQYF.